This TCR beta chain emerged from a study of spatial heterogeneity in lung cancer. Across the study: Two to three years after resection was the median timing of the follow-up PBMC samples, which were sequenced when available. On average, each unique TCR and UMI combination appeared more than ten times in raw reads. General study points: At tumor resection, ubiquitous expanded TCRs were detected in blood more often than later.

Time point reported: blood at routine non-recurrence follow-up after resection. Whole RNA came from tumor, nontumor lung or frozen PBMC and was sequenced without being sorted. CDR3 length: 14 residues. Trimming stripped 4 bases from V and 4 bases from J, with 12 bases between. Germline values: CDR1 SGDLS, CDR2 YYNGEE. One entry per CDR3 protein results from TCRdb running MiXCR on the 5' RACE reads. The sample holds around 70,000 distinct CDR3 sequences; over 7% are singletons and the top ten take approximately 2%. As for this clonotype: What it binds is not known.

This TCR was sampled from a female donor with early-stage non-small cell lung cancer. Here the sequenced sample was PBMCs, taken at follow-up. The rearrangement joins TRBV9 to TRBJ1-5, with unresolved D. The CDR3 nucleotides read TGTGCCAGCAGCCCGTCAGCTATTAATCAGCCCCAGCATTTT. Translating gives CASSPSAINQPQHF.